The source of this TCR beta chain is a study of shared clonotypes between healthy human individuals. As originally analysed: Filtering was not the same, since immunoSEQ gave junction-only sequences without quality scores. Assay: immunoSEQ multiplex PCR; the TCRdb copy retains only in-frame clones and omits some. V and J calls and clone size come straight from that table; D and trimming were deduced from the DNA. This sample has over a million clones, with 75% to 85% found just once. On this clone itself: Its antigen is as yet unknown.

CD4+ cells were split into CD45RA+ naive and CD45RA-negative memory subsets. General observations from the study: Generally, estimated richness proved larger in naive subsets than it did in memory subsets.

The V gene lost 6 bases and the J gene lost 5 bases, with 8 bases spanning the gap. The CDR3 contains 13 residues. From germline, CDR1 is MNHNS and CDR2 SASEGT. The sequenced sample was memory CD4+ T cells from PBMCs. The sample's subset: CD45RA-negative fraction. The TCR comes from a man between 18 and 35 years old in good health. Some clones in this sample may be carry-over from other donors' samples. This chain connects TRBV6-1 to TRBJ1-6, with D hard to call. The DNA for the CDR3 is TGTGCCAGCAGGCGCCTGGATAATTCACCCCTCCACTTT. It specifies CASRRLDNSPLHF.